These T cell receptor beta chains were read from a single sample in a study of blood T cell repertoires in COVID-19. Generated by immunoSEQ multiplex PCR, the TCRdb table keeps only in-frame clones and is missing some. The sample lists over 70,000 clones; more than 65% were seen once. Sequencing input: peripheral blood. The receptor set was obtained from a man between 65 and 85 years old with COVID-19, enrolled during active disease. The CDR3 runs from the conserved cysteine through the conserved F or W. Each record gives: CDR3 protein, V gene, CDR3 length, J gene.

CDR3 protein: CASSQWDSSYEQYF; V gene: TRBV14; CDR3 length: 14; J gene: TRBJ2-7
CDR3 protein: CASSLTGGRGAPGADTQYF; V gene: TRBV7-8; CDR3 length: 19; J gene: TRBJ2-3
CDR3 protein: CASSFGDSSGINEQFF; V gene: TRBV7-2; CDR3 length: 16; J gene: TRBJ2-1
CDR3 protein: CASSQDLLAGGDTQYF; V gene: TRBV4-3; CDR3 length: 16; J gene: TRBJ2-3
CDR3 protein: CSETSGRSQYF; V gene: TRBV20-1; CDR3 length: 11; J gene: TRBJ2-3
CDR3 protein: CASSQNSRSNEKLFF; V gene: TRBV6-6; CDR3 length: 15; J gene: TRBJ1-4
CDR3 protein: CASSPLAGGPYEQYF; V gene: TRBV7-6; CDR3 length: 15; J gene: TRBJ2-7
CDR3 protein: CASSLQGASEAFF; V gene: TRBV19; CDR3 length: 13; J gene: TRBJ1-1
CDR3 protein: CASSFPGDRGLSGNTIYF; V gene: TRBV7-2; CDR3 length: 18; J gene: TRBJ1-3
CDR3 protein: CAISKTGGTEAFF; V gene: TRBV10-3; CDR3 length: 13; J gene: TRBJ1-1
CDR3 protein: CASSSGQSFGQYF; V gene: TRBV28; CDR3 length: 13; J gene: TRBJ2-3
CDR3 protein: CASSVAGRGQETQYF; V gene: TRBV7-3; CDR3 length: 15; J gene: TRBJ2-5
CDR3 protein: CASSPGGNYGYTF; V gene: TRBV18; CDR3 length: 13; J gene: TRBJ1-2
CDR3 protein: CASSGGAANTGELFF; V gene: TRBV25-1; CDR3 length: 15; J gene: TRBJ2-2
CDR3 protein: CASSGGDSPNTGELFF; V gene: TRBV9; CDR3 length: 16; J gene: TRBJ2-2
CDR3 protein: CASSVSQLAGAQNTGELFF; V gene: TRBV9; CDR3 length: 19; J gene: TRBJ2-2
CDR3 protein: CASGGAGGVSDTQYF; V gene: TRBV23-1; CDR3 length: 15; J gene: TRBJ2-3
CDR3 protein: CASRLTGYNSPLHF; V gene: TRBV27; CDR3 length: 14; J gene: TRBJ1-6
CDR3 protein: CASSLLGGDLYEQYF; V gene: TRBV28; CDR3 length: 15; J gene: TRBJ2-7
CDR3 protein: CATTGQGNSPLHF; V gene: TRBV10-3; CDR3 length: 13; J gene: TRBJ1-6
CDR3 protein: CATSDSPNRGLGDTQYF; V gene: TRBV24-1; CDR3 length: 17; J gene: TRBJ2-3
CDR3 protein: CASTSETYNEQFF; V gene: TRBV2; CDR3 length: 13; J gene: TRBJ2-1
CDR3 protein: CASSLSYNEQFF; V gene: TRBV28; CDR3 length: 12; J gene: TRBJ2-1
CDR3 protein: CASSYDSGSTDTQYF; V gene: TRBV6-2/TRBV6-3; CDR3 length: 15; J gene: TRBJ2-3
CDR3 protein: CASSYSGLDQYRGRTDTQYF; V gene: TRBV6-2/TRBV6-3; CDR3 length: 20; J gene: TRBJ2-3
CDR3 protein: CASSGTGLGFNSPLHF; V gene: TRBV28; CDR3 length: 16; J gene: TRBJ1-6
CDR3 protein: CASTLNRDRQISGANVLTF; V gene: TRBV9; CDR3 length: 19; J gene: TRBJ2-6
CDR3 protein: CASSLVGQGASEAFF; V gene: TRBV7-2; CDR3 length: 15; J gene: TRBJ1-1
CDR3 protein: CASSLGQGNSYEQYF; V gene: TRBV5-8; CDR3 length: 15; J gene: TRBJ2-7
CDR3 protein: CASSSLELRSEKLFF; V gene: TRBV6-2/TRBV6-3; CDR3 length: 15; J gene: TRBJ1-4
CDR3 protein: CASSYQTVGYTF; V gene: TRBV13; CDR3 length: 12; J gene: TRBJ1-2
CDR3 protein: CASSLLAGGGETQYF; V gene: TRBV3-1/TRBV3-2; CDR3 length: 15; J gene: TRBJ2-5
CDR3 protein: CASSQDQAGRPPLHF; V gene: TRBV4-2; CDR3 length: 15; J gene: TRBJ1-6
CDR3 protein: CASSPPGVVGYTF; V gene: TRBV12-3/TRBV12-4; CDR3 length: 13; J gene: TRBJ1-2
CDR3 protein: CASSLGKGGDLYNEQFF; V gene: TRBV5-4; CDR3 length: 17; J gene: TRBJ2-1
CDR3 protein: CASSPRLGQGWAANYGYTF; V gene: TRBV6-2/TRBV6-3; CDR3 length: 19; J gene: TRBJ1-2
CDR3 protein: CASSFTGKTEAFF; V gene: TRBV5-5; CDR3 length: 13; J gene: TRBJ1-1
CDR3 protein: CASNLLTGGPGNTIYF; V gene: TRBV19; CDR3 length: 16; J gene: TRBJ1-3
CDR3 protein: CASSPPTGTEAFF; V gene: TRBV12-3/TRBV12-4; CDR3 length: 13; J gene: TRBJ1-1
CDR3 protein: CASSLGASNYGYTF; V gene: TRBV11-3; CDR3 length: 14; J gene: TRBJ1-2
CDR3 protein: CASSPRQGARNTEAFF; V gene: TRBV7-6; CDR3 length: 16; J gene: TRBJ1-1
CDR3 protein: CASSLQGAEAFF; V gene: TRBV5-4; CDR3 length: 12; J gene: TRBJ1-1
CDR3 protein: CSVGIDNSYEQYF; V gene: TRBV29-1; CDR3 length: 13; J gene: TRBJ2-7
CDR3 protein: CASSVPGLEGEKLFF; V gene: TRBV9; CDR3 length: 15; J gene: TRBJ1-4
CDR3 protein: CASSRTGTANYGYTF; V gene: TRBV27; CDR3 length: 15; J gene: TRBJ1-2
CDR3 protein: CAWSSGGFGNTIYF; V gene: TRBV30; CDR3 length: 14; J gene: TRBJ1-3
CDR3 protein: CASSHPGQGTVAQYF; V gene: TRBV5-1; CDR3 length: 15; J gene: TRBJ2-3
CDR3 protein: CASSLRRPAQAGYTF; V gene: TRBV7-2; CDR3 length: 15; J gene: TRBJ1-2
CDR3 protein: CAISDQNNEQFF; V gene: TRBV10-3; CDR3 length: 12; J gene: TRBJ2-1
CDR3 protein: CASSPSWGHETQYF; V gene: TRBV7-2; CDR3 length: 14; J gene: TRBJ2-5
CDR3 protein: CASSQDWRYSYNEQFF; V gene: TRBV4-3; CDR3 length: 16; J gene: TRBJ2-1
CDR3 protein: CASKGQGPYEQYF; V gene: TRBV2; CDR3 length: 13; J gene: TRBJ2-7
CDR3 protein: CASSLGRGSPLHF; V gene: TRBV12-3/TRBV12-4; CDR3 length: 13; J gene: TRBJ1-6
CDR3 protein: CASSQEGRRQETQYF; V gene: TRBV3-1/TRBV3-2; CDR3 length: 15; J gene: TRBJ2-5
CDR3 protein: CASSLMDTGTQYF; V gene: TRBV7-9; CDR3 length: 13; J gene: TRBJ2-5
CDR3 protein: CASSQYEIAGGNYEQYF; V gene: TRBV4-1; CDR3 length: 17; J gene: TRBJ2-7
CDR3 protein: CASSFSGRETQYF; V gene: TRBV28; CDR3 length: 13; J gene: TRBJ2-5